This TCR beta chain was identified in a study of T cells in Graves' hyperthyroidism and ophthalmopathy. Per the germline V gene, CDR1 is SGHKS and CDR2 is YYEKEE (reference sequence). Trimming removed 0 bases at V and 9 bases at J, with 16 bases between. This CDR3 is built from 15 residues. Amplification targeted TCR beta CDR3 regions from RNA transcripts. HTBI primers were the set used in a first-round RT-PCR of the TCR CDR3. Using its own MiXCR run on the multiplex PCR reads, TCRdb lists one record per CDR3 protein. The repertoire consists of some 400,000 distinct CDR3 sequences, with roughly 14% occurring once and the leading ten covering approximately 11%. When ophthalmopathy did not progress within 18 months, Graves' hyperthyroidism was considered stable. Exclusion of a patient resulted from uncontrolled infection, other autoimmune disease, pregnancy or lactation. Diagnostic assessment was based on clinical symptoms, serum thyroxine and TRAb, thyroid ultrasound and orbital computed tomography.

V usage is TRBV5-5 and J usage is TRBJ2-4; D unclear. Sequenced input: blood. The receptor was isolated from a woman in her fifties or sixties with Graves' hyperthyroidism. The CDR3 bases are TGTGCCAGCAGCTTGGGCAAAGCCGCGTCGGGCATTCAGTACTTC. This gives the protein CASSLGKAASGIQYF.